Shown below are 15 T cell receptor beta chains from a single sample sequenced in a study of beta chain features in type 1 diabetes. The sequenced template was cDNA made from the entire isolated RNA. Repertoires were generated with immunoSEQ multiplex PCR, while TCRdb's copy carries only in-frame clones and drops some. Among fewer than 500,000 clones listed, over 11% were seen once. Sample: naive CD4+ T cells from blood. Every receptor here comes from a man under 40 in good health.

This clone was recorded a few times. The chain joins TRBV6-1 to TRBJ2-7; D is ambiguous. Germline CDR1 and CDR2: MNHNS and SASEGT. Between the trimmed V and J ends, which lost 6 bases and 5 bases, there was a span of 20 bases. This CDR3 has 15 amino acids. CDR3 loop: CASSPLGWGGDEQYF. DNA of the CDR3: TGTGCCAGCAGCCCCCTTGGGTGGGGTGGCGACGAGCAGTACTTC.

This chain uses TRBV4-3 with TRBJ1-3; no clear D. Germline lookup yields CDR1 LGHNA and CDR2 YSLEER. The V end was cut by 6 bases, the J end by 4 bases, with 10 bases between. The CDR3 is 13 residues long. This CDR3 reads CASSRTGGNTIYF. The CDR3 region has the DNA TGCGCCAGCAGTCGAACGGGAGGAAACACCATATATTTT.

The CDR3 nucleotides are TGTGCCAGCACCTTGACTAGCGGGACCTACAATGAGCAGTTCTTC. Translated: CASTLTSGTYNEQFF. This chain uses TRBV9 with TRBJ2-1; 11 bases are a match to TRBD2. V gave up 6 bases and J gave up 2 bases; unmatched junction bases: 4. This CDR3 contains 15 residues. Germline loops: CDR1 SGDLS, CDR2 YYNGEE.

The sample holds a few counts of this clone. This chain joins TRBV14 and TRBJ2-1; perhaps TRBD2 as D (5 bases). Per the germline V gene, CDR1 is SGHDN and CDR2 is FVKESK. Trimming cost V 2 bases and J 10 bases, with 12 bases left between them. The CDR3 totals 13 residues. CDR3 sequence reads: CASSQFEGGEQFF. The CDR3 nucleotides read TGTGCCAGCAGCCAATTTGAGGGTGGGGAGCAGTTCTTC. The full variable domain, with the rest looked up from reference TRBV14 and TRBJ2-1, is EAGVTQFPSHSVIEKGQTVTLRCDPISGHDNLYWYRRVMGKEIKFLLHFVKESKQDESGMPNNRFLAERTGGTYSTLKVQPAELEDSGVYFCASSQFEGGEQFFGPGTRLTVL.

In this sample, this clone turned up a few times. The chain recombines TRBV29-1 with TRBJ2-3; weak D call: TRBD1 (5 bases). The ends were cut back, 3 bases at V and 4 bases at J, with 11 bases in the middle. This CDR3 spans 13 amino acids. Germline lookup yields CDR1 SQVTM and CDR2 ANQGSEA. CDR3 residues: CSVDRQGADTQYF. DNA for the CDR3: TGCAGCGTTGACCGGCAGGGCGCAGATACGCAGTATTTT.

This clone has only a few counts. The V call is TRBV6-5, the J call TRBJ2-2; D is ambiguous. Between the trimmed V and J ends, which lost 2 bases and 7 bases, there was a span of 8 bases. The germline V gene encodes CDR1 MNHEY and CDR2 SVGAGI. The CDR3 consists of 13 residues. The CDR3 DNA follows: TGTGCCAGCAGTTACGAGAATTACGGGGAGCTGTTTTTT. It codes for CASSYENYGELFF.

This clone was seen a handful of times. The chain recombines TRBV4-3 with TRBJ2-7; 12 bases agree with TRBD2. After removal of 11 bases from V and 0 bases from J, the junction contained 14 bases not matched to a gene. The CDR3 is 17 residues long. Per germline, CDR1 LGHNA and CDR2 YSLEER. CDR3 amino acids: CAGLLAGGKNLSYEQYV. Here the CDR3 DNA reads TGCGCCGGGCTTCTAGCGGGAGGGAAAAATCTCTCCTACGAGCAGTACGTC.

This clone was observed a few times. V is TRBV30 and J is TRBJ1-5, with TRBD1 matching over 8 bases. The trim removed 2 bases at V and 7 bases at J, leaving 4 bases unmatched. The CDR3 extends over 13 amino acids. Germline assignment: CDR1 GTSNPN and CDR2 SVGIG (reference sequence). For the CDR3, the DNA is TGTGCCTGGAGTACAGGACAGGGACAGCCCCAGCATTTT. This encodes CAWSTGQGQPQHF.

This rearrangement joins TRBV7-6 to TRBJ2-5; D is possibly TRBD2 (7 bases). Trimming stripped 3 bases from V and 7 bases from J, with 15 bases between. The CDR3 consists of 14 residues. CDR1 is SGHVS and CDR2 is FNYEAQ in the germline V gene. The CDR3 DNA sequence: TGTGCCAGCAGCTTTAATGGGGGGGCTGCGACCCAGTACTTC. Translation gives CASSFNGGAATQYF.

This clone has a handful of counts. The chain couples TRBV10-3 to TRBJ1-3; 10 nucleotides line up with TRBD1. Looked up from germline, CDR1 is ENHRY and CDR2 is SYGVKD. CDR3 size: 12 residues. V gave up 5 bases and J gave up 11 bases; unmatched junction bases: 3. This CDR3 reads CAISSGQGAIYF. The CDR3 DNA reads as TGTGCCATCAGTTCCGGACAGGGGGCCATATATTTT.

On this clone itself: One junction end does not reproduce the germline sequence, and a read error may be involved. The DNA for the CDR3 is TGCGCCAGCAGCTTGTCCTCATTTAATCAACCCCAGCATTTT. Translation gives CASSLSSFNQPQHF. The chain joins TRBV5-1 to TRBJ1-5; no firm D call. Per germline, CDR1 SGHRS and CDR2 YFSETQ. The CDR3 sequence is 14 residues long.

The chain couples TRBV29-1 to TRBJ2-1, with D perhaps matching TRBD2 (7 bases). Germline V lookup: CDR1 SQVTM, CDR2 ANQGSEA. The germline V and J ends were trimmed by 7 bases and 1 base, with 14 bases remaining between them. The CDR3 has 14 amino acids. The CDR3 is CSAGRGVSYNEQFF. In nucleotides, the CDR3 is TGCAGCGCGGGGAGGGGGGTTTCCTACAATGAGCAGTTCTTC.

With respect to this clone: Within the sample, other DNA sequences also encode this same CDR3. The chain joins TRBV29-1 to TRBJ1-1; D is unclear. The CDR3 length is 10 residues. The V gene's germline CDR1 is SQVTM and CDR2 ANQGSEA. Trimming took 4 bases from V and 0 from J, leaving 0 bases between them. In DNA, the CDR3 is TGCAGCGTTGTGAACACTGAAGCTTTCTTT. Its protein is CSVVNTEAFF.

The genes are TRBV29-1 and TRBJ1-2; TRBD1 matches 7 bases. The CDR3 covers 12 residues. CDR1 SQVTM and CDR2 ANQGSEA come from the germline V gene. Unmatched junction bases numbered 3, after V lost 3 bases and J lost 5 bases. The CDR3 spells CSVEYRGYGYTF. In nucleotides, the CDR3 is TGCAGCGTTGAGTACAGGGGATATGGCTACACCTTC.

V gene TRBV6-6 combines with J gene TRBJ2-7; D gene unclear. The CDR3 spans 13 residues. V was pared by 0 bases and J by 6 bases, with 9 bases between. Germline CDR1 and CDR2: MNHNY and SVGAGI (reference sequence). CDR3 DNA: TGTGCCAGCAGTTACTCGATGCGTAGCGAGCAGTACGTC. It specifies CASSYSMRSEQYV.